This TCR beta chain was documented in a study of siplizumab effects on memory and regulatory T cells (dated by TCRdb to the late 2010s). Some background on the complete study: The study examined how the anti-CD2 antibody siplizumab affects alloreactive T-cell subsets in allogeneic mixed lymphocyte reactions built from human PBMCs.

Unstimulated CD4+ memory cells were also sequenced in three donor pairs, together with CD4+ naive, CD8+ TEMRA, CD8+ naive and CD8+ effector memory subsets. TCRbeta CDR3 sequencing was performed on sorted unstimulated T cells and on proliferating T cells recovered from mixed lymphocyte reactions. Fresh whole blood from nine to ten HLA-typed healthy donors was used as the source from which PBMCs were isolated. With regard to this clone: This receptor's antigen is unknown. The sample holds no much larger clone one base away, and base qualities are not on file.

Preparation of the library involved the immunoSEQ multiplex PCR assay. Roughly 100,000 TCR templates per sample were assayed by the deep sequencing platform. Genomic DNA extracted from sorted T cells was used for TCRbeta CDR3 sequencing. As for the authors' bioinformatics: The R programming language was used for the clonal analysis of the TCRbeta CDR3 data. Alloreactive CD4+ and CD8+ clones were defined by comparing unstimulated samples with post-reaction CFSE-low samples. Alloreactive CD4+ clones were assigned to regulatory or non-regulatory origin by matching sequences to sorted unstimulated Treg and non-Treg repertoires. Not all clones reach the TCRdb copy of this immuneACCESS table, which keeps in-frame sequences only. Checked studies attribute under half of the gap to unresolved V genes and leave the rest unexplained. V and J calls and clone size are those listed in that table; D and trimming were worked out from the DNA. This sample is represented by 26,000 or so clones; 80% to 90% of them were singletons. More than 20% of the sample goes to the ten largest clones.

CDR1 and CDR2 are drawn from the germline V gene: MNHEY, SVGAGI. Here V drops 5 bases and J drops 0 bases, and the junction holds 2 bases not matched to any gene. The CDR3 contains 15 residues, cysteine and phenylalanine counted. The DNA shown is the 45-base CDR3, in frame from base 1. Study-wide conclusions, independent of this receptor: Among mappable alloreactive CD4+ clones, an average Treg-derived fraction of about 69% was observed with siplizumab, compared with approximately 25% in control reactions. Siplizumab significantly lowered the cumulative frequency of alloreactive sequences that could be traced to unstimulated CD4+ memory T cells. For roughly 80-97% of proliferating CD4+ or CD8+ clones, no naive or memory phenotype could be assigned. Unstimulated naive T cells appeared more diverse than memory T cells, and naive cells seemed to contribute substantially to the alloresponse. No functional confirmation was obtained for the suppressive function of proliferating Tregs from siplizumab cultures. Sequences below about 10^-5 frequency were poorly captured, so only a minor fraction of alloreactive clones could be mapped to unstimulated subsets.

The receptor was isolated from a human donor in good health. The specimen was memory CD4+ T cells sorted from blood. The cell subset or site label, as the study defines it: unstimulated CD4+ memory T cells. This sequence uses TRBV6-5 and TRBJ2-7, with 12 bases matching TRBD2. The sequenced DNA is TGTGCCAGCAGTACTAGCGGGGGGAGCTCCTACGAGCAGTACTTC. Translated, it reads CASSTSGGSSYEQYF.